The sequence of this T cell receptor (beta chain) was determined in a study of blood T cell repertoires in COVID-19. Sequencing was performed with immunoSEQ multiplex PCR; in TCRdb, only in-frame clones are kept and a portion is missing. The profile covers about 180,000 clones, with roughly 87% appearing a single time and 1% to 1.5% taken by the ten largest. The V gene's germline CDR1 is SEHNR and CDR2 FQNEAQ (reference sequence). The CDR3 spans 13 residues. V was trimmed by 4 bases and J by 5 bases, leaving 11 bases between them. The clonotype was recovered from a human donor with acute COVID-19. The donor label of this sample is uncertain. V usage is TRBV7-9 and J usage is TRBJ1-1; D remains unclear. The specimen sequenced was PBMCs or T cells enriched from blood (not recorded which). CDR3 loop: CASSYLRRTEAFF. CDR3 nucleotide sequence: TGTGCCAGCAGCTATCTAAGGAGGACTGAAGCTTTCTTT.